The sequence of this TCR beta chain was determined in a study of monozygotic twins with cystic fibrosis. Study outcomes and limitations: Low clonality (median around 0.0094) suggested a mostly naive repertoire. No link emerged between shared CDR3 counts and age, concordance or severity. Monozygotic CF twins shared more identical nucleotide clonotypes than unrelated patients.

Generated by immunoSEQ multiplex PCR, the TCRdb table keeps only in-frame clones and is missing some. The sample carries 39,000 or so clones, about 90% recorded once. On this clone: The antigen is unknown.

The germline V and J ends were trimmed by 1 base and 4 bases, with 11 bases remaining between them. The CDR3 has 14 residues. Per the germline V gene, CDR1 is LNHNV and CDR2 is YYDKDF (reference sequence). Sequencing was done on a sample of blood. This TCR derives from a boy under 10 years old with cystic fibrosis. The chain links TRBV15 to TRBJ2-7; D uncertain. The CDR3 DNA is TGTGCCACCAGCAGAGTAAGTGGGAAGTACGAGCAGTACTTC. Translation: CATSRVSGKYEQYF.